What follows are 13 T cell receptor beta chains derived from one specimen sequenced in a study of OX40 agonist ivuxolimab in advanced cancers. Generated by immunoSEQ multiplex PCR, the TCRdb table keeps only in-frame clones and is missing some. This sample has over 55,000 clones, with 77% found just once. Specimen: CD4+ or CD8+ T cells sorted from blood, collected in a trial of the OX40 agonist ivuxolimab. The receptors were gathered from an adult with an advanced solid tumor such as melanoma, head and neck, liver or kidney cancer.

The rearrangement links TRBV7-2 to TRBJ2-7; D is uncertain. This CDR3 spans 15 amino acids. The V end lost 5 bases, the J end lost 4 bases, and 18 bases lay between the germline ends. Germline V gene lookup returns CDR1 SGHTA and CDR2 FQGNSA. The chain's CDR3 is CASSQEPGQIYEQYF. For the CDR3, the DNA is TGTGCCAGCAGCCAAGAACCGGGCCAAATATACGAGCAGTACTTC.

The chain is built from TRBV7-9 and TRBJ1-1; TRBD1 aligns across 10 bases. Germline V gene sequence: CDR1 SEHNR, CDR2 FQNEAQ (reference sequence). Trimming at V came to 5 bases and at J to 10 bases, leaving 10 bases not matched to a gene. The CDR3 spans 14 residues. The CDR3 DNA reads TGTGCCAGCAGCCAAGACAGGGGGCCCACCAGAGCTTTCTTT. It encodes CASSQDRGPTRAFF.

The chain is built from TRBV7-9 and TRBJ1-1; D ambiguous. This CDR3 comprises 13 residues. Germline CDR1 and CDR2: SEHNR and FQNEAQ (reference sequence). V lost 1 base and J lost 6, with 9 bases in between. In nucleotides, the CDR3 is TGTGCCAGCAGCTTAGAAGGTGAGGCTGAAGCTTTCTTT. As protein: CASSLEGEAEAFF.

The chain carries TRBV18 and TRBJ1-1; 8 positions match TRBD1. The CDR3 consists of 14 residues. In germline, CDR1 is KGHSH, CDR2 LQKENI. J lost 5 bases, V lost 3 bases, and 5 bases had no gene match. The CDR3: CASSPSQGVTEAFF. The CDR3 DNA reads TGTGCCAGCTCACCCTCACAGGGGGTAACTGAAGCTTTCTTT. Full variable domain (missing parts from reference TRBV18 and TRBJ1-1): NAGVMQNPRHLVRRRGQEARLRCSPMKGHSHVYWYRQLPEEGLKFMVYLQKENIIDESGMPKERFSAEFPKEGPSILRIQQVVRGDSAAYFCASSPSQGVTEAFFGQGTRLTVV.

The chain couples TRBV4-2 to TRBJ1-2, with no clear D. Germline V lookup: CDR1 LGHNA, CDR2 YNFKEQ. CDR3 length: 14 amino acids. V gave up 6 bases and J gave up 0 bases, with 11 bases separating them. The CDR3 protein is CASRPGASNYGYTF. The CDR3 DNA sequence: TGTGCCAGCAGACCAGGAGCCTCTAACTATGGCTACACCTTC.

The V and J genes are TRBV5-8 and TRBJ2-1; D perhaps matches TRBD2 (5 bases). The CDR3 loop spans 15 amino acids. Germline V gene lookup returns CDR1 SGHTS and CDR2 YDEGEE. V was trimmed by 4 bases and J by 2 bases, leaving 13 bases between them. CDR3 nucleotide sequence: TGTGCCAGCAGCCTGGATCGGGGTACCTACAATGAGCAGTTCTTC. Protein sequence: CASSLDRGTYNEQFF.

This sequence joins TRBV10-2 and TRBJ1-1; D is unclear. Trimming stripped 0 bases from V and 6 bases from J, with 11 bases between. CDR1 and CDR2 (germline): WSHSY, SAAADI. The CDR3 is made up of 14 amino acids. CDR3 sequence reads: CASSESYGAPEAFF. In nucleotides, the CDR3 is TGCGCCAGCAGTGAGTCGTACGGAGCCCCTGAAGCTTTCTTT.

The chain employs TRBV18 and TRBJ1-1; D gene ambiguous. Trimming shortened V by 6 bases and J by 3 bases, and 17 bases separated the two germline ends. This CDR3 is built from 15 residues. In germline, CDR1 is KGHSH, CDR2 LQKENI. In DNA, the CDR3 is TGTGCCAGCTCTCCTGGGAGGGCGAAAGACACTGAAGCTTTCTTT. Translating gives CASSPGRAKDTEAFF.

This clone was seen a few times. The chain carries TRBV6-1 and TRBJ1-2, with no clear D. V was pared by 4 bases and J by 4 bases, with 10 bases between. The CDR3 contains 13 residues. Germline-derived CDR1 and CDR2 are MNHNS and SASEGT. CDR3 loop: CASSVVETYGYTF. As DNA, the CDR3 is TGTGCCAGCAGTGTTGTGGAGACCTATGGCTACACCTTC.

The gene calls are TRBV6-6 and TRBJ1-5, with D unclear. The CDR3 contains 13 residues. Germline lookup yields CDR1 MNHNY and CDR2 SVGAGI (reference sequence). The V end lost 0 bases, the J end lost 10 bases, and 10 bases lay between the germline ends. CDR3 in DNA: TGTGCCAGCAGTTACTCAAACGGCTTACCCCAGCATTTT. Residues: CASSYSNGLPQHF.

The chain recombines TRBV19 with TRBJ1-2; D unclear. V lost 7 bases and J 3 bases, leaving 18 bases between the germline ends. CDR1 is LNHDA, CDR2 SQIVND, per germline (reference sequence). This CDR3 is built from 15 residues. Here the CDR3 DNA reads TGTGCCAGTAAGGACGGCTCCAGTCTCCACTATGGCTACACCTTC. Its protein product is CASKDGSSLHYGYTF.

CDR3 protein: CASSLREPSYNEQFF. CDR3 in DNA: TGTGCCAGCAGCTTACGGGAGCCGTCCTACAATGAGCAGTTCTTC. V usage is TRBV7-9 and J usage is TRBJ2-1; tentatively, D is TRBD2 (6 bases). The CDR3 extends over 15 amino acids. Germline CDR1 and CDR2: SEHNR and FQNEAQ (reference sequence). V shed 2 bases and J shed 1 base, with 9 bases lying between them.

Only a few counts were recorded for this clone. The V gene is TRBV27, the J gene TRBJ2-7, with TRBD2 identical over 12 bases. Trimming took 2 bases from V and 2 from J; bases not matched to a gene: 4. Germline V gives CDR1 MNHEY, CDR2 SMNVEV (reference sequence). This CDR3 has 16 residues. The CDR3 DNA reads TGTGCCAGCAGTTTAACCCGGACTAGCGGGGCCTACGAGCAGTACTTC. Its protein is CASSLTRTSGAYEQYF.